Many counts were recorded for the clone carrying this TCR beta chain. CDR3 length equals 12 residues. The germline V gene encodes CDR1 KGHSH and CDR2 LQKENI. V lost 5 bases to trimming and J lost 4 bases, with 8 bases between them. Clinicians diagnosed patients from clinical symptoms, serum thyroxine and TRAb, thyroid ultrasound and orbital computed tomography. Amplified regions were TCR beta CDR3 sequences from RNA transcripts. The HTBI primer set served for first-round RT-PCR of the TCR CDR3. TCRdb reanalysed the multiplex PCR reads using MiXCR and keeps one entry per CDR3 protein. This table has hundreds of thousands of distinct CDR3 sequences, 15% to 20% appearing once. The record originates from a study of T cells in Graves' hyperthyroidism and ophthalmopathy.

This TCR came from a woman aged 55-70 years with Graves' ophthalmopathy. The sequenced sample consisted of blood. The chain has TRBV18 and TRBJ1-2; D uncertain. CDR3 residues: CASSEPTYGYTF. CDR3 DNA sequence: TGTGCCAGCTCAGAACCCACCTATGGCTACACCTTC.